Below, 32 T cell receptor beta chains from the same sample are listed, as sequenced in a study of Ad26.COV2.S vaccination and SARS-CoV-2 variants. This table comes from immunoSEQ multiplex PCR, and its TCRdb copy is limited to in-frame clones, with some not included. Of about 350,000 clones listed, 70% to 90% are singletons. Treatment reported: roughly 19 received Ad26.COV2.S at low or high dose, single or two shots; roughly five received placebo; per-sample allocation not given. Sampling happened 63 days after the first vaccine or placebo injection. Sample: peripheral blood, taken in a trial of Ad26.COV2.S vaccine versus placebo. The receptors stem from a person aged 18 to 65 who received the Ad26.COV2.S COVID-19 vaccine or a placebo.

The V and J genes are TRBV5-1 and TRBJ2-5, with D perhaps matching TRBD2 (6 bases). The CDR3 runs to 16 residues. The V and J ends lost 0 bases and 1 base respectively, with 13 bases between them. From germline, CDR1 is SGHRS and CDR2 YFSETQ. The CDR3 spells CASSLGPGAGQETQYF. CDR3 nucleotide sequence: TGCGCCAGCAGCTTGGGGCCGGGAGCGGGCCAAGAGACCCAGTACTTC.

The chain uses TRBV7-9 and TRBJ2-2; TRBD2 matches at 9 bases. Germline-derived CDR1 and CDR2 are SEHNR and FQNEAQ (reference sequence). This CDR3 is 16 amino acids long. V lost 5 bases to trimming and J lost 0 bases; unmatched junction nucleotides: 4. This chain's CDR3 is CASSPRLAANTGELFF. CDR3 nucleotides: TGTGCCAGCAGCCCTAGACTAGCGGCGAACACCGGGGAGCTGTTTTTT.

V is TRBV3-1 (or the pseudogene TRBV3-2) and J is TRBJ2-7, with TRBD1 matching 7 bases. Germline V gene sequence: CDR1 LGHDT, CDR2 YNNKEL (reference sequence). V trimming: 7 bases; J trimming: 3 bases; junction bases outside the gene matches: 9. The CDR3 has 14 amino acids. The CDR3 loop is CASNLQGIHYEQYF. CDR3 coding DNA: TGTGCCAGCAACCTACAGGGGATCCACTACGAGCAGTACTTC.

The chain uses TRBV5-1 and TRBJ2-7; D is possibly TRBD2 (6 bases). Germline V gene lookup returns CDR1 SGHRS and CDR2 YFSETQ. CDR3 size: 15 residues. V lost 0 bases and J lost 2, with 12 bases in between. CDR3 sequence: CASSLVGGGTYEQYF. The CDR3 DNA sequence: TGCGCCAGCAGCTTGGTTGGGGGAGGCACCTACGAGCAGTACTTC. Full variable domain (outside the CDR3, taken from reference TRBV5-1 and TRBJ2-7): KAGVTQTPRYLIKTRGQQVTLSCSPISGHRSVSWYQQTPGQGLQFLFEYFSETQRNKGNFPGRFSGRQFSNSRSEMNVSTLELGDSALYLCASSLVGGGTYEQYFGPGTRLTVT.

This clone was observed a single time. The chain recombines TRBV4-1 with TRBJ2-3, with 10 bases matching TRBD2. This CDR3 is built from 17 residues. J was trimmed by 7 bases and V by 0 bases; bases with no gene match: 10. The germline V gene encodes CDR1 MGHRA and CDR2 YSYEKL. CDR3 in amino acids: CASSQDPVSGGAYTQYF. In DNA form, the CDR3 reads TGCGCCAGCAGCCAAGATCCCGTCAGCGGGGGGGCGTATACGCAGTATTTT.

V and J are TRBV7-2 and TRBJ2-2; 7 nucleotides line up with TRBD1. This CDR3 is 13 amino acids long. In germline, CDR1 is SGHTA, CDR2 FQGNSA. Germline trimming cut 5 bases from V and 7 bases from J; bases unmatched to any gene: 4. CDR3 nucleotide sequence: TGTGCCAGCAGCCCACAGGGGTTCGGGGAGCTGTTTTTT. This encodes CASSPQGFGELFF.

The chain carries TRBV5-1 and TRBJ2-2; 7 bases agree with TRBD2. Trimming took 1 base from V and 5 from J; bases not matched to a gene: 8. The CDR3 has 16 residues. Germline CDR1 reads SGHRS; CDR2 reads YFSETQ. In nucleotides, the CDR3 is TGCGCCAGCAGCTTGTATCGGCTAGCGGAAACCGGGGAGCTGTTTTTT. It translates to CASSLYRLAETGELFF.

The V call is TRBV11-2, the J call TRBJ1-5, with TRBD1 as a possible D gene (5 bases). The germline V gene encodes CDR1 SGHAT and CDR2 FQNNGV. This CDR3 comprises 15 residues. V shed 1 base and J shed 7 bases, with 14 bases lying between them. The CDR3 here is CASSLAPGGGQPQHF. CDR3 nucleotide sequence: TGTGCCAGCAGCTTAGCTCCCGGGGGAGGACAGCCCCAGCATTTT.

This clone was counted a few times. The chain couples TRBV7-9 to TRBJ1-1; D possibly corresponds to TRBD1 (6 bases). The CDR3 is 14 residues long. CDR1 and CDR2 (germline): SEHNR, FQNEAQ (reference sequence). The V end lost 5 bases, the J end lost 1 base, and 11 bases lay between the germline ends. The CDR3 DNA sequence: TGTGCCAGCAGCGCAGGGGATAGGAACACTGAAGCTTTCTTT. This encodes CASSAGDRNTEAFF. Based on the CDR3 plus reference TRBV7-9 and TRBJ1-1, the full variable domain is DTGVSQNPRHKITKRGQNVTFRCDPISEHNRLYWYRQTLGQGPEFLTYFQNEAQLEKSRLLSDRFSAERPKGSFSTLEIQRTEQGDSAMYLCASSAGDRNTEAFFGQGTRLTVV.

This chain joins TRBV7-9 and TRBJ2-1, with 9 nucleotides matching TRBD2. Germline CDR1 is SEHNR and CDR2 is FQNEAQ (reference sequence). The CDR3 contains 16 residues. V was pared by 4 bases and J by 8 bases, with 12 bases of the junction left unmatched. As DNA, the CDR3 is TGTGCCAGCAGCTACCCGGGCGGGAGGGCCTCCCATGAGCAGTTCTTC. It codes for CASSYPGGRASHEQFF.

J is TRBJ2-1 and V is TRBV12-1; no DNA check was done on the table's D call, TRBD2. TRBV12-1 is a known pseudogene. CDR3 length: 10 amino acids. The CDR3 nucleotides read TGTGCCAGCAGCTTCCTTCCTTCCTTCTTC. It translates to CASSFLPSFF.

The gene calls are TRBV7-6 and TRBJ2-7, with TRBD2 matching over 10 bases. The CDR3 extends over 18 amino acids. Germline trimming cut 2 bases from V and 6 bases from J; bases unmatched to any gene: 16. CDR1 SGHVS and CDR2 FNYEAQ come from the germline V gene. CDR3 coding DNA: TGTGCCAGCAGCTTACGGACAGCCGGGACTAGCGATCCAGGCGAGCAGTACTTC. Encoded protein: CASSLRTAGTSDPGEQYF.

The chain carries TRBV6-2 or TRBV6-3 and TRBJ1-3, with D uncertain. Per germline, CDR1 MNHEY and CDR2 SVGEGT. The length of the CDR3 is 14 residues. V was cut by 8 bases and J by 6 bases, with 17 bases left in between. The CDR3 coding sequence is TGTGCCAGCCGCCGTTTCGGGTCTCCAAACACCATATATTTT. This codes for CASRRFGSPNTIYF.

The chain joins TRBV19 to TRBJ2-3, with 10 bases that match TRBD1. The V and J ends lost 3 bases and 4 bases, in that order; junction bases with no gene match: 7. The CDR3 length is 16 residues. Per germline, CDR1 LNHDA and CDR2 SQIVND (reference sequence). The CDR3 spells CASSISSTGGPDTQYF. Written as DNA, the CDR3 is TGTGCCAGTAGTATCTCATCGACAGGGGGCCCAGATACGCAGTATTTT.

The chain combines TRBV7-5 with TRBJ2-7; no DNA check was done on the table's D call, TRBD1. TRBV7-5 is reported as a pseudogene. This CDR3 spans 12 amino acids. CDR3 amino acids: CVRSRGSYEQYF. CDR3 coding DNA: TGTGTCAGAAGCAGGGGCTCCTACGAGCAGTACTTC.

This clone was observed once. This rearrangement joins TRBV4-1 to TRBJ2-5, with TRBD2 matching over 10 bases. Losses at the gene ends were 3 bases for V and 5 bases for J; bases not matched to a gene: 12. Germline V lookup: CDR1 MGHRA, CDR2 YSYEKL. The CDR3 has 17 amino acids. Here the CDR3 reads CASSQLSAGGPRETQYF. CDR3 sequence (DNA): TGCGCCAGCAGCCAGCTTTCAGCGGGGGGGCCCCGGGAGACCCAGTACTTC.

The chain links TRBV3-1 (or the pseudogene TRBV3-2) to TRBJ2-7; 8 positions agree with TRBD1. The length of the CDR3 is 12 residues. The V gene end was trimmed by 3 bases and the J gene end by 7 bases; junction bases not matched to a gene: 2. Germline loops: CDR1 LGHDT, CDR2 YNNKEL (reference sequence). The CDR3, as DNA: TGTGCCAGCAGCCAGGACAGGGCGGAGCAGTACTTC. Its protein product is CASSQDRAEQYF.

This sequence joins TRBV7-6 and TRBJ1-1; unclear D gene. Trimming stripped 5 bases from V and 6 bases from J, with 13 bases between. This CDR3 has 13 residues. Germline-derived CDR1 and CDR2 are SGHVS and FNYEAQ. The CDR3 sequence: CASSLSRVSEAFF. CDR3 nucleotides: TGTGCCAGCAGCCTAAGTCGGGTGTCTGAAGCTTTCTTT.

The chain couples TRBV14 to TRBJ2-7, with 10 bases lining up with TRBD1. Germline values: CDR1 SGHDN, CDR2 FVKESK. Trimming at V came to 0 bases and at J to 3 bases, leaving 2 bases not matched to a gene. This CDR3 is built from 15 residues. The CDR3 coding sequence is TGTGCCAGCAGCCAAGACGGGACAGGGGACTACGAGCAGTACTTC. Encoded protein: CASSQDGTGDYEQYF.

The chain links TRBV7-2 to TRBJ2-7; possibly TRBD1 or TRBD2 for D (5 bases each). This CDR3 comprises 15 residues. Looked up from germline, CDR1 is SGHTA and CDR2 is FQGNSA. Trimming shortened V by 1 base and J by 6 bases, and 16 bases separated the two germline ends. The CDR3 protein is CASSLVATGGTEQYF. For the CDR3, the DNA is TGTGCCAGCAGCTTAGTAGCGACTGGGGGAACCGAGCAGTACTTC.

This clone was picked up one time. J is TRBJ2-3 and V is TRBV7-9; 10 bases fit TRBD1. V dropped 0 bases and J dropped 3; count of bases not matched to a gene: 3. The CDR3 totals 16 residues. Germline V gene lookup returns CDR1 SEHNR and CDR2 FQNEAQ (reference sequence). CDR3 sequence (DNA): TGTGCCAGCAGCTTAGCGCCGGGACAGGGGACAGATACGCAGTATTTT. This gives the protein CASSLAPGQGTDTQYF.

V gene TRBV27 combines with J gene TRBJ1-4; a weak D match, TRBD1 (5 bases). Trimming left V 2 bases short and J 0 bases short, with 7 bases between. This CDR3 has 15 amino acids. Looked up from germline, CDR1 is MNHEY and CDR2 is SMNVEV (reference sequence). The CDR3 DNA sequence: TGTGCCAGCAGTTTAGGGGGAGCAACTAATGAAAAACTGTTTTTT. Its protein product is CASSLGGATNEKLFF.

The rearrangement uses TRBV29-1 and TRBJ1-1; D is unclear. CDR1 is SQVTM, CDR2 ANQGSEA, per germline. Trimming shortened V by 3 bases and J by 3 bases, and 11 bases separated the two germline ends. The CDR3 runs to 13 residues. CDR3 loop: CSVDVWEDTEAFF. The CDR3, as DNA: TGCAGCGTTGACGTGTGGGAGGACACTGAAGCTTTCTTT.

The chain joins TRBV20-1 to TRBJ2-7, with D perhaps TRBD2 (5 bases). Germline loops: CDR1 DFQATT, CDR2 SNEGSKA (reference sequence). The CDR3 covers 13 residues. V was pared by 3 bases and J by 2 bases, with 11 bases between. The CDR3 loop is CSASRGSPYEQYF. CDR3 nucleotides: TGCAGTGCTAGTCGAGGGTCCCCCTACGAGCAGTACTTC.

The chain couples TRBV5-5 to TRBJ1-1; no clear D gene. V lost 3 bases and J 0 bases, leaving 12 bases between the germline ends. The CDR3 is made up of 15 amino acids. Germline V gene lookup returns CDR1 SGHKS and CDR2 YYEKEE (reference sequence). Written as DNA, the CDR3 is TGTGCCAGCAGCTCACAGCTTTCCATGAACACTGAAGCTTTCTTT. Residues: CASSSQLSMNTEAFF.

Only a few counts were recorded for this clone. The chain couples TRBV14 to TRBJ2-2; TRBD1 agrees at 12 bases. The CDR3 consists of 17 residues. Germline V CDR1 and CDR2: SGHDN, FVKESK. V gave up 4 bases and J gave up 4 bases; unmatched junction bases: 7. The CDR3 DNA is TGTGCCAGCAGCCGGCCCGGGACAGGGGGCCGCACCGGGGAGCTGTTTTTT. It translates to CASSRPGTGGRTGELFF.

This chain links TRBV10-2 with TRBJ2-2; TRBD1 or TRBD2 may be the D gene (7 bases each). The germline CDR1 and CDR2 sequences are WSHSY and SAAADI. This CDR3 has 14 residues. Trimming took off 5 bases at V and 6 bases at J, with 13 bases between the two ends. This CDR3 is CASSSGGAAGELFF. CDR3 coding DNA: TGCGCCAGCAGTTCAGGGGGGGCCGCCGGGGAGCTGTTTTTT.

This chain uses TRBV3-1 (or the pseudogene TRBV3-2) with TRBJ2-1, with 10 nucleotides matching TRBD2. V gave up 4 bases and J gave up 9 bases; unmatched junction bases: 9. The V gene's germline CDR1 is LGHDT and CDR2 YNNKEL (reference sequence). The CDR3 length is 15 residues. The CDR3 spells CASSPTSGWGGEQFF. CDR3 DNA: TGTGCCAGCAGCCCGACTAGCGGGTGGGGGGGTGAGCAGTTCTTC.

This chain connects TRBV6-6 to TRBJ1-1; D is undetermined. Germline CDR1 MNHNY, CDR2 SVGAGI (reference sequence). Trimming took off 4 bases at V and 5 bases at J, with 14 bases between the two ends. This CDR3 is built from 14 residues. This CDR3 is CASSWWEPGTEAFF. CDR3 in DNA: TGTGCCAGCAGTTGGTGGGAGCCGGGGACTGAAGCTTTCTTT.

J is TRBJ1-3 and V is TRBV19, with no clear D. With 7 bases removed from V and 0 bases from J, the gap between germline ends came to 16 bases. The CDR3 consists of 16 residues. Germline V gene lookup returns CDR1 LNHDA and CDR2 SQIVND (reference sequence). The CDR3 DNA reads TGTGCCAGTACCGCGAAGGGCATTCGCTCTGGAAACACCATATATTTT. Protein product: CASTAKGIRSGNTIYF.

V is TRBV7-6 and J is TRBJ2-3; no clear D. The length of the CDR3 is 16 residues. Germline V CDR1 and CDR2: SGHVS, FNYEAQ. The ends were cut back, 5 bases at V and 0 bases at J, with 15 bases in the middle. The CDR3, as DNA: TGTGCCAGCAGCCTATCCCAGGAATCTAGCACAGATACGCAGTATTTT. Translating gives CASSLSQESSTDTQYF.

The chain recombines TRBV9 with TRBJ2-1, with 9 bases lining up with TRBD2. There are 19 residues in the CDR3. Germline V gene sequence: CDR1 SGDLS, CDR2 YYNGEE. Germline trimming cut 0 bases from V and 4 bases from J; bases unmatched to any gene: 14. The CDR3 reads CASSVGLTGGLAGYNEQFF. The CDR3 DNA reads as TGTGCCAGCAGCGTAGGTCTCACCGGGGGGCTAGCGGGATACAATGAGCAGTTCTTC.